A selection of T cell receptor beta chains follows, all from one sample in a study of OX40 agonist ivuxolimab in advanced cancers. Only in-frame clones appear in the TCRdb table, and some are missing; sequencing was by immunoSEQ multiplex PCR. This sample has about 88,000 clones, with around 83% found just once. Here the sequenced sample was CD4+ or CD8+ T cells sorted from blood, taken in a trial of the OX40 agonist ivuxolimab. The receptors were gathered from an adult with an advanced solid tumor such as melanoma, head and neck, liver or kidney cancer. Both conserved end residues are part of each CDR3. A D gene is named only where the DNA matches it firmly. Part of the rows lack a size; the others show once, few, many or a class for expanded clones.

D gene	V gene	clone size	J gene	CDR3 protein	CDR3 DNA
NA	TRBV27	NA	TRBJ2-3	CASSFLQGYTDTQYF	TGTGCCAGCAGTTTCCTACAGGGCTACACAGATACGCAGTATTTT
NA	TRBV5-1	NA	TRBJ1-4	CASSLEASNEKLFF	TGCGCCAGCAGCTTGGAAGCCAGTAATGAAAAACTGTTTTTT
NA	TRBV5-1	NA	TRBJ2-5	CASSEISETQYF	TGCGCCAGCAGCGAAATTTCCGAGACCCAGTACTTC
NA	TRBV6-5	NA	TRBJ2-5	CASSYSGEQETQYF	TGTGCCAGCAGTTACTCGGGCGAGCAAGAGACCCAGTACTTC
NA	TRBV30	NA	TRBJ1-3	CAWIGGNTIYF	TGTGCCTGGATAGGCGGAAACACCATATATTTT
NA	TRBV6-5	NA	TRBJ2-1	CASSYWGHGINNEQFF	TGTGCCAGCAGTTACTGGGGCCATGGGATTAACAATGAGCAGTTCTTC
TRBD1	TRBV29-1	NA	TRBJ1-2	CSVTLTGVNYGYTF	TGCAGCGTCACGCTGACAGGGGTGAACTATGGCTACACCTTC
NA	TRBV5-1	NA	TRBJ2-2	CASSLVGVANTGELFF	TGCGCCAGCAGCTTGGTTGGGGTAGCGAACACCGGGGAGCTGTTTTTT
TRBD2	TRBV7-3	NA	TRBJ2-5	CASSPWTSGGETQYF	TGTGCCAGCAGTCCCTGGACTAGCGGAGGAGAGACCCAGTACTTC
NA	TRBV9	NA	TRBJ2-2	CASSVLAASAGELFF	TGTGCCAGCAGCGTTTTGGCTGCCTCGGCCGGGGAGCTGTTTTTT
TRBD1	TRBV2	NA	TRBJ2-3	CASSRTGGADTQYF	TGTGCCAGCAGTAGGACAGGGGGCGCAGATACGCAGTATTTT
NA	TRBV28	NA	TRBJ2-5	CASNWEFQEAETQYF	TGTGCCAGCAATTGGGAATTCCAGGAGGCAGAGACCCAGTACTTC
NA	TRBV19	NA	TRBJ2-7	CASSIRQASYEQYF	TGTGCCAGTAGTATACGGCAGGCGTCCTACGAGCAGTACTTC
NA	TRBV4-2	NA	TRBJ2-1	CASSQRQDSYNEQFF	TGTGCCAGCAGCCAAAGACAGGACTCCTACAATGAGCAGTTCTTC
NA	TRBV7-6	NA	TRBJ2-2	CASRGNPGTSLTGELFF	TGTGCCAGCAGGGGGAACCCCGGGACTTCACTCACCGGGGAGCTGTTTTTT
TRBD2	TRBV2	NA	TRBJ2-1	CASRAGLAGIYEQFF	TGTGCCAGCAGGGCCGGACTAGCGGGAATCTATGAGCAGTTCTTC
TRBD2	TRBV11-1	NA	TRBJ2-7	CASSVQGREAYEQYF	TGTGCCAGCAGCGTGCAAGGGCGGGAGGCCTACGAGCAGTACTTC
NA	TRBV6-1	NA	TRBJ2-7	CASSIEWRLYEQYF	TGTGCCAGCAGTATTGAATGGAGACTCTACGAGCAGTACTTC
TRBD1	TRBV7-9	NA	TRBJ1-5	CASSKMGTGGSQPQHF	TGTGCCAGCAGCAAGATGGGGACAGGGGGGAGTCAGCCCCAGCATTTT
NA	TRBV7-6	few	TRBJ2-2	CASSLNYANTGELFF	TGTGCCAGCAGCTTAAACTACGCAAACACCGGGGAGCTGTTTTTT
NA	TRBV6-1	NA	TRBJ2-1	CASRSPGDEQFF	TGTGCCAGCAGATCCCCGGGGGATGAGCAGTTCTTC
NA	TRBV15	NA	TRBJ2-3	CATSVRQEDTQYF	TGTGCCACCAGCGTCAGGCAGGAAGATACGCAGTATTTT
NA	TRBV21-1	NA	TRBJ2-7	CASSKQGMGQGASMYEQYF	TGTGCCAGCAGCAAACAAGGTATGGGACAGGGGGCGAGTATGTACGAGCAGTACTTC
NA	TRBV5-1	once	TRBJ2-3	CASSLETPKTDTQYF	TGCGCCAGCAGCTTGGAGACACCTAAGACAGATACGCAGTATTTT
TRBD2	TRBV10-3	NA	TRBJ2-2	CAISGAGGKVGELFF	TGTGCCATCAGTGGAGCGGGGGGGAAGGTCGGGGAGCTGTTTTTT
TRBD1	TRBV18	NA	TRBJ2-7	CASSPGTGGTYEQYF	TGTGCCAGCTCACCCGGGACAGGGGGCACCTACGAGCAGTACTTC
NA	TRBV18	NA	TRBJ1-1	CASSSYGWNTEAFF	TGTGCCAGCTCATCCTATGGGTGGAACACTGAAGCTTTCTTT
NA	TRBV23-1	NA	TRBJ2-3	CASSHSPPKGPEEDTQYF	TGCGCCAGCAGTCATTCCCCCCCAAAGGGCCCAGAGGAGGATACGCAGTATTTT
NA	TRBV7-2	NA	TRBJ2-7	CASSFGQYGEQYF	TGTGCCAGCAGCTTCGGCCAATATGGGGAGCAGTACTTC
NA	TRBV5-4	NA	TRBJ1-1	CASSLETTTGAFF	TGTGCCAGCAGCTTGGAAACCACGACGGGAGCTTTCTTT
NA	TRBV10-3	NA	TRBJ2-6	CAISFSHSGANVLTF	TGTGCCATCAGTTTTAGCCACTCTGGGGCCAACGTCCTGACTTTC
NA	TRBV4-3	NA	TRBJ1-1	CASSLLLLDTEAFF	TGCGCCAGCAGCCTTCTACTCCTGGACACTGAAGCTTTCTTT
TRBD2	TRBV5-1	few	TRBJ2-2	CASSLKGLAGEDTGELFF	TGCGCCAGCAGCTTAAAGGGACTAGCGGGAGAGGACACCGGGGAGCTGTTTTTT
TRBD2	TRBV7-9	NA	TRBJ2-3	CAASMGRGEYTDTQYF	TGTGCCGCCTCAATGGGCCGGGGGGAATACACAGATACGCAGTATTTT
NA	TRBV6-5	NA	TRBJ1-1	CASSYETYTEAFF	TGTGCCAGCAGTTACGAGACATACACTGAAGCTTTCTTT
NA	TRBV29-1	once	TRBJ2-7	CSVREGRGGYEQYF	TGCAGCGTTCGCGAGGGCAGGGGGGGGTACGAGCAGTACTTC